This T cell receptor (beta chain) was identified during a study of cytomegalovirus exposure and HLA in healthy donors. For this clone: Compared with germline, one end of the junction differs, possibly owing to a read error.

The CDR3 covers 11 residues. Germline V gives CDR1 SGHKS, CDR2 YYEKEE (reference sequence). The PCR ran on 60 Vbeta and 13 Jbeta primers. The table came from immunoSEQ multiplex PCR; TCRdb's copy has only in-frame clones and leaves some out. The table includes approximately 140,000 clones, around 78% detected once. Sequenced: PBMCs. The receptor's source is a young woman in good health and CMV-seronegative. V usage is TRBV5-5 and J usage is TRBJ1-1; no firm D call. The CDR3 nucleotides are TGTGCCAGCAACTTGAACACTGAAGCTTTCTTT. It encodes CASNLNTEAFF.